A single sample is the source of the 11 T cell receptor beta chains below, sequenced in a study of Ad26.COV2.S vaccination and SARS-CoV-2 variants. Clones were sequenced by immunoSEQ multiplex PCR, and TCRdb holds only the in-frame ones, with some missing. The sample lists a few hundred thousand clones, around 90% occurring once. Treatment of the sample: roughly 20 received Ad26.COV2.S at low or high dose, single or two shots; several received placebo; per-sample allocation not given. Sampling occurred on day 63 after the first vaccine or placebo injection. The material sequenced was peripheral blood, taken in a trial of Ad26.COV2.S vaccine versus placebo. The receptor set was obtained from a person between 18 and 60 years old who received the Ad26.COV2.S COVID-19 vaccine or a placebo.

CDR3 DNA: TGTGCCAGCACGACATTGTCAGATACGCAGTATTTT. Its translation is CASTTLSDTQYF. The chain employs TRBV2 and TRBJ2-3; no firm D call. Trimming pared 7 bases from V and 4 bases from J, leaving 9 bases between. CDR1 and CDR2 (germline): SNHLY, FYNNEI. The CDR3 covers 12 residues. Based on the CDR3 plus reference TRBV2 and TRBJ2-3, the full variable domain is EPEVTQTPSHQVTQMGQEVILRCVPISNHLYFYWYRQILGQKVEFLVSFYNNEISEKSEIFDDQFSVERPDGSNFTLKIRSTKLEDSAMYFCASTTLSDTQYFGPGTRLTVL.

J is TRBJ2-1 and V is TRBV2, with 9 bases matching TRBD2. The CDR3 has 16 residues. Germline V CDR1 and CDR2: SNHLY, FYNNEI. The V segment lost 0 bases and the J segment 7 bases; nucleotides outside the gene matches: 7. CDR3 sequence reads: CASSEALSGRWNEQFF. In DNA, the CDR3 is TGTGCCAGCAGTGAAGCGCTTAGCGGGAGATGGAATGAGCAGTTCTTC.

The genes are TRBV10-2 and TRBJ2-3, with 7 positions matching TRBD1. CDR1 WSHSY and CDR2 SAAADI come from the germline V gene. The CDR3 extends over 13 amino acids. After removal of 10 bases from V and 1 base from J, the junction contained 5 bases not matched to a gene. The CDR3 region has the DNA TGCGCCACCGACGGACAGGGCACAGATACGCAGTATTTT. It is translated as CATDGQGTDTQYF.

The chain combines TRBV25-1 with TRBJ1-1; 7 positions match TRBD1. The ends lost 1 base at V and 3 bases at J; junction bases unmatched: 5. Germline V gene lookup returns CDR1 MGHDK and CDR2 SYGVNS. The CDR3 has 15 residues. Here the CDR3 DNA reads TGTGCCAGCAGTGAATCCGACAGGGATGACACTGAAGCTTTCTTT. Residues: CASSESDRDDTEAFF.

This chain joins TRBV7-8 and TRBJ1-1, with D perhaps TRBD1 (6 bases). The CDR3 loop spans 16 amino acids. With 2 bases removed from V and 0 bases from J, the gap between germline ends came to 13 bases. CDR1 and CDR2 from the germline V gene are SGHVS and FQNEAQ. The CDR3 reads CASSLTGPPLNTEAFF. CDR3 DNA: TGTGCCAGCAGCTTAACAGGGCCCCCGTTGAACACTGAAGCTTTCTTT.

J is TRBJ2-7 and V is TRBV14, with unresolved D. V was clipped by 2 bases and J by 0 bases, with 5 bases between them. The CDR3 is 13 amino acids. CDR1 is SGHDN, CDR2 FVKESK, per germline. CDR3 DNA sequence: TGTGCCAGCAGCCAATTCAGCTCCTACGAGCAGTACTTC. This sequence encodes CASSQFSSYEQYF.

This chain links TRBV6-6 with TRBJ2-1; 7 nucleotides line up with TRBD2. V gave up 6 bases and J gave up 0 bases; unmatched junction bases: 8. The CDR3 spans 16 residues. Germline V gene sequence: CDR1 MNHNY, CDR2 SVGAGI (reference sequence). The CDR3 DNA sequence: TGTGCCAGCAGGAGGGAGGGGCGGAGCTCCTACAATGAGCAGTTCTTC. This translates into CASRREGRSSYNEQFF.

A few counts support this clone. The J gene is TRBJ2-1, the V gene TRBV24-1, with D hard to call. This CDR3 has 14 amino acids. V lost 5 bases to trimming and J lost 1 base, with 8 bases between them. The germline CDR1 and CDR2 sequences are KGHDR and SFDVKD. CDR3 sequence reads: CATSGATSYNEQFF. DNA of the CDR3: TGTGCCACCAGTGGAGCGACATCCTACAATGAGCAGTTCTTC.

The chain uses TRBV30 and TRBJ2-7, with unresolved D. This CDR3 comprises 12 residues. CDR1 and CDR2 (germline): GTSNPN, SVGIG (reference sequence). V dropped 1 base and J dropped 0 bases, with 4 bases sitting between them. CDR3 sequence (DNA): TGTGCCTGGAGTGGGACCTCCTACGAGCAGTACTTC. Its protein product is CAWSGTSYEQYF.

CDR3 sequence (DNA): TGTGCCAGCAGCGTAGGGGGCCAGCTCTCAGATACGCAGTATTTT. Translated, it gives CASSVGGQLSDTQYF. The chain carries TRBV9 and TRBJ2-3, with D possibly being TRBD1 (5 bases). The V end was cut by 0 bases, the J end by 4 bases, with 12 bases between. There are 15 residues in the CDR3. Per the germline V gene, CDR1 is SGDLS and CDR2 is YYNGEE.

V gene TRBV25-1 combines with J gene TRBJ2-2, with D uncertain. This CDR3 spans 14 amino acids. In germline, CDR1 is MGHDK, CDR2 SYGVNS. V lost 2 bases, J lost 0 bases, and 4 bases lay in between. CDR3 coding DNA: TGTGCCAGCAGTGAAATAACGAACACCGGGGAGCTGTTTTTT. It encodes CASSEITNTGELFF.